Sequencing of this T cell receptor beta chain was carried out in a study of shared clonotypes between healthy human individuals. Deletions cut 4 bases from V and 7 bases from J, with 13 bases between. The germline gives CDR1 LNHNV, CDR2 YYDKDF (reference sequence). This CDR3 comprises 13 residues. The method was immunoSEQ multiplex PCR; TCRdb's version includes in-frame clones alone and lacks a portion of them. The repertoire holds about 2 million clones, with just under 95% as singletons. CD45RO-negative, CCR7-positively selected cells formed the naive CD8 fraction, excluding terminally differentiated effector memory CD45RA+ cells.

Material for sequencing was naive CD8+ T cells sorted from blood. The chain has TRBV15 and TRBJ1-1, with D uncertain. The origin of this receptor is a young man in good health. The CDR3 region is CATSNPQRGEAFF. The CDR3 DNA follows: TGTGCCACCAGCAATCCTCAGCGGGGTGAAGCTTTCTTT. The full variable domain, its missing parts supplied by reference TRBV15 and TRBJ1-1, is DAMVIQNPRYQVTQFGKPVTLSCSQTLNHNVMYWYQQKSSQAPKLLFHYYDKDFNNEADTPDNFQSRRPNTSFCFLDIRSPGLGDTAMYLCATSNPQRGEAFFGQGTRLTVV.